This passage covers 25 T cell receptor beta chains from one sample sequenced in a study of breast tumors, draining lymph nodes, adjacent tissues. TCRdb redid the calling of the multiplex PCR reads with MiXCR, one entry per CDR3 protein. The sample lists 200,000 to 300,000 distinct CDR3 sequences; 30% were seen once. Axillary draining lymph nodes of breast cancer patients supplied the node samples. The sequenced material came from axillary lymph node tissue. These receptors originate from a female donor with breast cancer. Some clones in this sample may be carry-over from other donors' samples.

Many counts were recorded for this clonotype. The chain is built from TRBV2 and TRBJ1-1, with D possibly matching TRBD1 (6 bases). CDR1 SNHLY and CDR2 FYNNEI come from the germline V gene. There are 11 residues in the CDR3. Trimming removed 5 bases at V and 7 bases at J, with 8 bases between. In nucleotides, the CDR3 is TGTGCCAGCAGTTTACAGGGTGAAGCTTTCTTT. It specifies CASSLQGEAFF.

In this sample, this clonotype turned up many times. The gene calls are TRBV25-1 and TRBJ2-7; D is uncertain. The CDR3 runs 16 residues. Per the germline V gene, CDR1 is MGHDK and CDR2 is SYGVNS. Trimming stripped 4 bases from V and 0 bases from J, with 16 bases between. CDR3: CASSVSILSRSYEQYF. In nucleotides, the CDR3 is TGTGCCAGCAGTGTTAGTATCCTCAGTCGCTCCTACGAGCAGTACTTC.

Worth noting for this clonotype: This clone may be a read error of a much larger clone one base away. This sequence joins TRBV6-6 and TRBJ1-6; the D gene is possibly TRBD1 (5 bases). V was cut by 7 bases and J by 1 base, with 14 bases left in between. The CDR3 is 16 residues long. Per the germline V gene, CDR1 is MNHNY and CDR2 is SVGAGI (reference sequence). CDR3 in amino acids: CASTRDSRSYNSPLHF. The CDR3 DNA reads TGTGCCAGCACGAGAGACAGCCGATCCTATAATTCACCCCTCCACTTT.

This clonotype was seen many times. V is TRBV6-1 and J is TRBJ2-5; D might be TRBD2 (6 bases). This CDR3 region has 13 residues. From germline, CDR1 is MNHNS and CDR2 SASEGT. Trimming cost V 7 bases and J 0 bases, with 9 bases left between them. CDR3 nucleotide sequence: TGTGCCAGCACAGGACTAAACCAAGAGACCCAGTACTTC. Protein sequence: CASTGLNQETQYF.

The chain couples TRBV20-1 to TRBJ1-2; no clear D. With 1 base removed from V and 2 bases from J, the gap between germline ends came to 8 bases. The CDR3 sequence is 13 residues long. Germline V gene lookup returns CDR1 DFQATT and CDR2 SNEGSKA (reference sequence). The CDR3 coding sequence is TGCAGTGCTAGAGTGGAGATGAACTATGGCTACACCTTC. Translation gives CSARVEMNYGYTF.

This clonotype was seen at least ten times. The J gene is TRBJ2-3, the V gene TRBV19; tentatively, D is TRBD1 or TRBD2 (5 bases each). Germline CDR1 LNHDA, CDR2 SQIVND (reference sequence). The ends were cut back, 7 bases at V and 6 bases at J, with 17 bases in the middle. CDR3 length: 14 residues. In nucleotides, the CDR3 is TGTGCCAGTAACCGGGACGGGGCCGTGGATACGCAGTATTTT. Its protein is CASNRDGAVDTQYF.

A note on this clonotype: A much larger clone is a single base away; this may be a read error. This chain links TRBV12-3 or TRBV12-4 with TRBJ2-5; 7 nucleotides agree with TRBD2. With 6 bases clipped from V and 5 bases from J, the junction kept 6 bases outside the gene matches. This CDR3 region has 13 residues. The CDR3: CASSSGAGETQYF. The CDR3 DNA follows: TGTGCCAGCAGCAGCGGGGCTGGGGAGACCCAGTACTTC.

This clonotype was seen many times. The chain combines TRBV12-3 or TRBV12-4 with TRBJ2-7, with 7 bases that match TRBD1. The CDR3 is 14 amino acids. The ends lost 7 bases at V and 2 bases at J; junction bases unmatched: 8. The CDR3 DNA sequence: TGTGCCAGCACGTCCGGGACAGTAACCTACGAGCAGTACTTC. It codes for CASTSGTVTYEQYF.

Comment on this clonotype: Lacking the conserved final phenylalanine or tryptophan, this CDR3 likely reflects a read error. The limits of the CDR3 on the DNA are not certain, so only TCRdb's listed CDR3 is given. The genes are TRBV9 and TRBJ1-6. The germline V gene encodes CDR1 SGDLS and CDR2 YYNGEE. The CDR3 is 9 residues long, ends included. The CDR3 loop is CASSSGALP.

This clonotype was counted at least ten times. The gene calls are TRBV11-3 and TRBJ2-1, with 7 bases lining up with TRBD1. Germline loops: CDR1 SGHNT, CDR2 YENEEA. With 7 bases clipped from V and 6 bases from J, the junction kept 6 bases outside the gene matches. There are 13 residues in the CDR3. CDR3 amino acids: CASTRQGSNEQFF. Here the CDR3 DNA reads TGTGCCAGCACCAGACAGGGATCCAATGAGCAGTTCTTC.

This clonotype has ten or more counts. CDR3 sequence (DNA): TGTGCCAGCAGCACGACAGGGACCTACGAGCAGTACTTC. Protein product: CASSTTGTYEQYF. V and J are TRBV5-6 and TRBJ2-7; 7 bases are shared with TRBD1. The V and J ends lost 4 bases and 2 bases, in that order; junction bases with no gene match: 3. The CDR3 consists of 13 residues. Germline V lookup: CDR1 SGHDT, CDR2 YYEEEE.

This clonotype was counted at least ten times. At one end the junction does not follow the germline gene, possibly because of a read error. This sequence joins TRBV15 and TRBJ2-5; tentative D call: TRBD1 (6 bases). Germline lookup yields CDR1 LNHNV and CDR2 YYDKDF (reference sequence). This CDR3 has 16 amino acids. DNA for the CDR3: TGTGCCACCGGCAGAAAATTTAACAGGGCAGGGGAGACCCAGTACTTC. Its protein is CATGRKFNRAGETQYF.

As to this clonotype: A read error may explain this, as a much larger clone is one base away. J is TRBJ1-3 and V is TRBV6-7; D not certain. TRBV6-7 is an ORF for which the function is uncertain. The CDR3 spans 14 residues. V was shortened by 6 bases and J by 2 bases, with 11 bases between the two germline ends. The DNA for the CDR3 is TGTGCCAGCAGGGCGGACCGCCCTGGAAACACCATATATTTT. This gives the protein CASRADRPGNTIYF.

This clonotype was seen ten or more times. The J gene is TRBJ1-5, the V gene TRBV7-2; possible D gene TRBD1, 5 bases. This CDR3 region has 13 residues. CDR1 SGHTA and CDR2 FQGNSA come from the germline V gene. V was cut by 8 bases and J by 5 bases, with 13 bases left in between. CDR3 sequence reads: CASASDTHQPQHF. The CDR3 DNA reads as TGTGCCAGCGCTTCGGACACCCATCAGCCCCAGCATTTT.

This clonotype was counted ten times or more. The rearrangement uses TRBV7-2 and TRBJ2-3; 8 nucleotides match TRBD2. The ends lost 0 bases at V and 8 bases at J; junction bases unmatched: 4. The germline V gene has CDR1 SGHTA and CDR2 FQGNSA. This CDR3 has 14 residues. The CDR3 DNA reads TGTGCCAGCAGCTTAGCCGGGGGGGTTGCTACGCAGTATTTT. This sequence encodes CASSLAGGVATQYF.

The sample holds a few counts of this clonotype. V is TRBV5-1 and J is TRBJ2-5, with D possibly being TRBD1 (6 bases). The CDR3 covers 15 residues. The V gene's germline CDR1 is SGHRS and CDR2 YFSETQ. V was trimmed by 1 base and J by 4 bases, leaving 14 bases between them. For the CDR3, the DNA is TGCGCCAGCAGCTTGACAGGGAAAATACCAGAGACCCAGTACTTC. This gives the protein CASSLTGKIPETQYF. The complete variable domain, with remaining parts taken from reference TRBV5-1 and TRBJ2-5, reads KAGVTQTPRYLIKTRGQQVTLSCSPISGHRSVSWYQQTPGQGLQFLFEYFSETQRNKGNFPGRFSGRQFSNSRSEMNVSTLELGDSALYLCASSLTGKIPETQYFGPGTRLLVL.

The sample holds many counts of this clonotype. The genes are TRBV5-6 and TRBJ2-7; D perhaps matches TRBD1 (6 bases). CDR1 is SGHDT and CDR2 is YYEEEE in the germline V gene. The V end lost 2 bases, the J end lost 5 bases, and 8 bases lay between the germline ends. The CDR3 is 12 amino acids. The CDR3, as DNA: TGTGCCAGCAGCTTTTCAGGGGACGAGCAGTACTTC. This translates into CASSFSGDEQYF.

The genes are TRBV12-3 or TRBV12-4 and TRBJ2-5; 12 bases align to TRBD2. Trimming at V came to 5 bases and at J to 4 bases, leaving 8 bases not matched to a gene. The CDR3 consists of 16 residues. The CDR3, as DNA: TGTGCCAGCAGTACCCCGACTAGCGGGAGAGGAGAGACCCAGTACTTC. It yields the protein CASSTPTSGRGETQYF.

This clonotype appeared many times. CDR3 residues: CATSDPPSSGMYNEQFF. CDR3 nucleotides: TGTGCCACCAGTGATCCACCCTCTAGCGGGATGTACAATGAGCAGTTCTTC. The V call is TRBV24-1, the J call TRBJ2-1; 9 nucleotides line up with TRBD2. The germline V gene encodes CDR1 KGHDR and CDR2 SFDVKD. Unmatched junction bases numbered 9, after V lost 3 bases and J lost 4 bases. The CDR3 length is 17 residues.

This chain uses TRBV4-2 with TRBJ2-7, with TRBD1 identical over 8 bases. V shed 0 bases and J 2 bases; nucleotides not matched to a gene: 18. From germline, CDR1 is LGHNA and CDR2 YNFKEQ. The CDR3 contains 20 residues. The CDR3 DNA reads as TGTGCCAGCAGCCAAGAAAGGGGGCAGGGGGCGCCGGGATGGACCTACGAGCAGTACTTC. Translating gives CASSQERGQGAPGWTYEQYF.

The CDR3 loop is CSTRTSSYNEQFF. The CDR3 DNA reads TGCAGCACAAGGACTAGCTCCTACAATGAGCAGTTCTTC. The chain links TRBV29-1 to TRBJ2-1; 7 nucleotides align to TRBD2. Germline V gene data show CDR1 as SQVTM and CDR2 as ANQGSEA. The J segment lost 0 bases and the V segment lost 8 bases, leaving 4 bases of the junction unmatched. CDR3 size: 13 residues.

Comments on this clonotype: A much larger clone differs by one base, so this may be a read error. Likely a read error: the CDR3 ends without its conserved phenylalanine or tryptophan. V is TRBV7-9 and J is TRBJ2-5; D perhaps matches TRBD2 (7 bases). CDR3 length equals 14 residues. V was pared by 4 bases and J by 4 bases, with 13 bases between. Germline V gene lookup returns CDR1 SEHNR and CDR2 FQNEAQ (reference sequence). The CDR3 DNA is TGTGCCAGCAGCTCCCGGGGGGCCGGAGAGACCCAGTACCTC. Translating gives CASSSRGAGETQYL.

In regard to this clonotype: A single base separates this from a much larger clone, so it may be a read error. The chain links TRBV24-1 to TRBJ2-1; no firm D call. The CDR3 totals 14 residues. Germline V gene sequence: CDR1 KGHDR, CDR2 SFDVKD. CDR3 region: CATSARSSHNEQFF. CDR3 DNA sequence: TGTGCCACCAGTGCTCGAAGCTCCCACAATGAGCAGTTCTTC.

This clonotype was recorded many times. The chain links TRBV19 to TRBJ2-7; TRBD1 is a possible D gene (6 bases). The CDR3 loop spans 15 amino acids. Germline V gene sequence: CDR1 LNHDA, CDR2 SQIVND (reference sequence). V dropped 3 bases and J dropped 0 bases, with 12 bases sitting between them. CDR3 bases: TGTGCCAGTAGTATGACAGGTTTGCTCTCCTACGAGCAGTACTTC. It encodes CASSMTGLLSYEQYF.

This clonotype came up many times. V and J are TRBV7-9 and TRBJ2-2; D uncertain. V was clipped by 3 bases and J by 2 bases, with 7 bases between them. The germline CDR1 and CDR2 sequences are SEHNR and FQNEAQ (reference sequence). The CDR3 totals 14 residues. CDR3 loop: CASSFAINTGELFF. The CDR3 DNA reads TGTGCCAGCAGCTTCGCCATAAACACCGGGGAGCTGTTTTTT.